Presented here are 8 T cell receptor beta chains from one specimen sequenced in a study of blood T cell repertoires in COVID-19. Using immunoSEQ multiplex PCR, the repertoire was profiled, and TCRdb retains in-frame clones only, with some absent. The repertoire has roughly 250,000 clones, over 75% of them found once; the top ten carry about 0.74%. Sequencing used peripheral blood. These receptor sequences come from a woman aged 25 to 39 with acute or convalescent COVID-19.

V is TRBV6-2 or TRBV6-3 and J is TRBJ2-7, with 10 positions matching TRBD2. Germline CDR1 is MNHEY and CDR2 is SVGEGT. The CDR3 is 17 residues long. V gave up 0 bases and J gave up 2 bases; unmatched junction bases: 7. The CDR3 loop reads CASSYSLAGDLAYEQYF. The CDR3 DNA reads as TGTGCCAGCAGTTACTCTCTAGCGGGAGATCTTGCCTACGAGCAGTACTTC.

The chain combines TRBV2 with TRBJ1-1; 7 bases agree with TRBD1. CDR1 SNHLY and CDR2 FYNNEI come from the germline V gene. CDR3 length: 13 residues. The trim removed 8 bases at V and 0 bases at J, leaving 3 bases unmatched. In nucleotides, the CDR3 is TGTGCCAGCCCTACAGGGGTGAACACTGAAGCTTTCTTT. Protein: CASPTGVNTEAFF.

V gene TRBV15 combines with J gene TRBJ2-1, with D perhaps matching TRBD2 (6 bases). This CDR3 region has 16 residues. Germline V gene lookup returns CDR1 LNHNV and CDR2 YYDKDF (reference sequence). V was pared by 0 bases and J by 0 bases, with 9 bases between. CDR3 bases: TGTGCCACCAGCAGAGACGGACTAAGCTCCTACAATGAGCAGTTCTTC. Translated, it gives CATSRDGLSSYNEQFF. Full variable domain (outside the CDR3, taken from reference TRBV15 and TRBJ2-1): DAMVIQNPRYQVTQFGKPVTLSCSQTLNHNVMYWYQQKSSQAPKLLFHYYDKDFNNEADTPDNFQSRRPNTSFCFLDIRSPGLGDTAMYLCATSRDGLSSYNEQFFGPGTRLTVL.

The chain uses TRBV19 and TRBJ1-5; TRBD1 matches 8 bases. V was pared by 7 bases and J by 5 bases, with 4 bases of the junction left unmatched. In germline, CDR1 is LNHDA, CDR2 SQIVND (reference sequence). This CDR3 region has 13 residues. In DNA, the CDR3 is TGTGCCAGTAAGGGGACAGGAGATCAGCCCCAGCATTTT. This codes for CASKGTGDQPQHF.

The rearrangement joins TRBV27 to TRBJ2-3; 8 nucleotides agree with TRBD1. V shed 1 base and J 5 bases; nucleotides not matched to a gene: 11. CDR3 length equals 17 residues. In germline, CDR1 is MNHEY, CDR2 SMNVEV (reference sequence). CDR3 in amino acids: CASSLWGHRGRGDTQYF. The CDR3 DNA reads as TGTGCCAGCAGTTTATGGGGACACAGGGGGAGAGGAGATACGCAGTATTTT.

The V and J genes are TRBV25-1 and TRBJ1-1; TRBD1 aligns across 8 bases. CDR1 and CDR2 (germline): MGHDK, SYGVNS. CDR3 length: 14 amino acids. The trim removed 6 bases at V and 5 bases at J, leaving 8 bases unmatched. The CDR3 loop reads CASRGTGRGTEAFF. The DNA for the CDR3 is TGTGCCAGCAGGGGGACAGGCCGGGGGACTGAAGCTTTCTTT.

This clone occurred a few times. The genes are TRBV3-1 (or the pseudogene TRBV3-2) and TRBJ1-3, with no clear D. V was pared by 6 bases and J by 0 bases, with 15 bases between. Germline assignment: CDR1 LGHDT and CDR2 YNNKEL (reference sequence). This CDR3 is built from 16 residues. The CDR3 DNA is TGTGCCAGCAGTCCAAGCGTGCGGGGCTCTGGAAACACCATATATTTT. Amino acids: CASSPSVRGSGNTIYF.

The chain carries TRBV15 and TRBJ2-1; a weak D match, TRBD1 (5 bases). The CDR3 covers 13 residues. Trimming removed 6 bases at V and 2 bases at J, with 8 bases between. The germline V gene encodes CDR1 LNHNV and CDR2 YYDKDF (reference sequence). DNA of the CDR3: TGTGCCACCAGATCAGGGACCTACAATGAGCAGTTCTTC. It yields the protein CATRSGTYNEQFF.